This T cell receptor beta chain was identified during a study of blood T cell repertoires in COVID-19. As for the study in general: Acute and convalescent COVID-19 specimens originated in the United States, Italy and Spain. PBMCs, B-cell-depleted T cells, or T cells provided the cDNA or gDNA that made up the material.

The CDR3 totals 16 residues. Germline V lookup: CDR1 SGHAT, CDR2 FQNNGV. V gave up 3 bases and J gave up 4 bases, with 18 bases separating them. In the original analysis: From reference gene primer amplification, estimates of nucleated cell counts were derived. The data were produced by immunoSEQ multiplex PCR, yet TCRdb's version contains in-frame clones alone and is incomplete. The DNA was the basis for D and trimming; V, J and clone size are from that table. Counted here are tens of thousands of clones, approximately 79% occurring once; the ten biggest clones make up just over 2.5%. This TCR derives from a human donor with acute or convalescent COVID-19. The donor label of this sample is uncertain. V and J are TRBV11-2 and TRBJ2-5; D is perhaps TRBD1 (6 bases). Sequencing was performed on peripheral blood. CDR3 in amino acids: CASSFWRTGQVETQYF. In nucleotides, the CDR3 is TGTGCCAGCAGCTTCTGGCGAACAGGGCAGGTAGAGACCCAGTACTTC.